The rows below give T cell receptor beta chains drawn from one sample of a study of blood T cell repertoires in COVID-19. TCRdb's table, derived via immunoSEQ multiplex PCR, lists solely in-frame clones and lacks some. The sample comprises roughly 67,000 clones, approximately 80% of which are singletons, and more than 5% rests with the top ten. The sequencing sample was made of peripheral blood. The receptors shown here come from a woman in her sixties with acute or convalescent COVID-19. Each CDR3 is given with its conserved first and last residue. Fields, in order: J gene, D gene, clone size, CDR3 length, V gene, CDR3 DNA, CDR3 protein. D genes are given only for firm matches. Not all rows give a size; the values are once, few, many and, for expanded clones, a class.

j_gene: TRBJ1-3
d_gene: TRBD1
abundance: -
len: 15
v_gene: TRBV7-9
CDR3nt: TGTGCCAGCAGCTTAGCCGGCAGGGGGCAGGACACCATATATTTT
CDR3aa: CASSLAGRGQDTIYF

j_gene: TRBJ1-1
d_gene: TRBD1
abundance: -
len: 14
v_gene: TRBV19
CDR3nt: TGTGCCACTTCACCCGGGACAGCTAACACTGAAGCTTTCTTT
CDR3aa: CATSPGTANTEAFF

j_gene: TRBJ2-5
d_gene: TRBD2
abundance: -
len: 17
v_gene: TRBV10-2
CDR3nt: TGCGCCAGCAGTGACCCGGGGACTAGCGGGGGTCAAGAGACCCAGTACTTC
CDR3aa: CASSDPGTSGGQETQYF

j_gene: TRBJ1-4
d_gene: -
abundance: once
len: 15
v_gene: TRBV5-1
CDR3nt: TGCGCCAGCAGCTTCAGACAGACCACTAATGAAAAACTGTTTTTT
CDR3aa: CASSFRQTTNEKLFF

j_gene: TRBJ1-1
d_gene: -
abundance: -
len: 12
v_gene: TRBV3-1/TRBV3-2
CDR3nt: TGTGCCAGCAGCCCCCTTGACGGGGGGGCTTTCTTT
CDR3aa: CASSPLDGGAFF

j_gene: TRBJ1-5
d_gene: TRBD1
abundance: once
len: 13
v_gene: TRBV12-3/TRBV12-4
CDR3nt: TGTGCCAGCAGGGGACAGGGCTATCAGCCCCAGCATTTT
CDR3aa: CASRGQGYQPQHF

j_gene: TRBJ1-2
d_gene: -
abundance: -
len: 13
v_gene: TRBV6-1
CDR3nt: TGTGCCAGCAGTGAAGGAGAGCAGGGTGGCTACACCTTC
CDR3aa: CASSEGEQGGYTF

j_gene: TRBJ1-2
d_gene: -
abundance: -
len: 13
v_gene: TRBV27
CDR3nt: TGTGCCAGCATAGGGGCAGGTGGCTATGGCTACACCTTC
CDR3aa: CASIGAGGYGYTF

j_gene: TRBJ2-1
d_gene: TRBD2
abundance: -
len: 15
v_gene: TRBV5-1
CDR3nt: TGCGCCAGCAGCTTGCGGACTAGCGGGGGGGCCGAGGAGTTCTTC
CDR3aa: CASSLRTSGGAEEFF

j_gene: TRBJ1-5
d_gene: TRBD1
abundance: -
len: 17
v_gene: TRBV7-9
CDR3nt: TGTGCCAGCAGCGCCCAGGGGAGTAGGGGGCGCGGTCAGCCCCAGCATTTT
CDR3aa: CASSAQGSRGRGQPQHF

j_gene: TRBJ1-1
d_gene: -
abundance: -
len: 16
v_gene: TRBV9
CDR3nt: TGTGCCAGCAGCGTAGCTTTCCAGGGAAAGAACACTGAAGCTTTCTTT
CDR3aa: CASSVAFQGKNTEAFF

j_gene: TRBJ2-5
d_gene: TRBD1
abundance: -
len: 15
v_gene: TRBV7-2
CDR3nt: TGTGCCAGCAGACAAACAGGGGGGTCTAGGGAGACCCAGTACTTC
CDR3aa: CASRQTGGSRETQYF

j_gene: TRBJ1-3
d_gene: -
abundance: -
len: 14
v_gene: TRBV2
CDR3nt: TGTGCCAGCAGTGTTGACAGCCAGACGGACACCATATATTTT
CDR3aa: CASSVDSQTDTIYF

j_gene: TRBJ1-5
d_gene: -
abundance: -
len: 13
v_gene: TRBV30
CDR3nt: TGTGCCTGGAGCCCGCGAGGGAATCAGCCCCAGCATTTT
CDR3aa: CAWSPRGNQPQHF

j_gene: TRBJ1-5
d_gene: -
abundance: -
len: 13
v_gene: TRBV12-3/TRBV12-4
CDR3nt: TGTGCCAGCAGTTTCTCGTCTCATCAGCCCCAGCATTTT
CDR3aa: CASSFSSHQPQHF

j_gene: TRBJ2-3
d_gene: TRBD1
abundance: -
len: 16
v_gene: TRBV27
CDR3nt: TGTGCCAGCAGTCCAGGACAGGGACGGAGTGCAGATACGCAGTATTTT
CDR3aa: CASSPGQGRSADTQYF

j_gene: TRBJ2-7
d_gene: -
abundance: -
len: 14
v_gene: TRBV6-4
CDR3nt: TGTGCCAGCAGTGACAAGGGGCGAACCTACGAGCAGTACTTC
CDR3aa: CASSDKGRTYEQYF

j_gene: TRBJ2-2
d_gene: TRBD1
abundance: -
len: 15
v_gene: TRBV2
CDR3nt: TGTGCCAGCAGTTCAGACAGGGGGTACACCGGGGAGCTGTTTTTT
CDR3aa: CASSSDRGYTGELFF

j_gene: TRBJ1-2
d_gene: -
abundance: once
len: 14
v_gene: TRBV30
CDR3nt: TGTGCCTGGATGGAGGGTTATGTGAACTATGGCTACACCTTC
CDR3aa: CAWMEGYVNYGYTF

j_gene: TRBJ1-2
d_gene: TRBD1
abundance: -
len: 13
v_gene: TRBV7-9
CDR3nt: TGTGCCAGCAGCCCCGACAGGGGGCTAGGCTACACCTTC
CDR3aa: CASSPDRGLGYTF

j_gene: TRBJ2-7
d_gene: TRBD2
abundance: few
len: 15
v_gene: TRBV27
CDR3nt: TGTGCCAGCAGTTTAAGCGGGGGGCCTATCTACGAGCAGTACTTC
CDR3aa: CASSLSGGPIYEQYF

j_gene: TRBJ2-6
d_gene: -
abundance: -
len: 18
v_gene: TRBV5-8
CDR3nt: TGTGCCAGCAGCGCCTTAGCGGGACAGAGCTCTGGGGCCAACGTCCTGACTTTC
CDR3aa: CASSALAGQSSGANVLTF

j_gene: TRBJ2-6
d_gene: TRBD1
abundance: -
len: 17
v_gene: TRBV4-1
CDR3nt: TGCGCCAGCAGCCAGGCCTCAGGGGGCGCTGGGGCCAACGTCCTGACTTTC
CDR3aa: CASSQASGGAGANVLTF

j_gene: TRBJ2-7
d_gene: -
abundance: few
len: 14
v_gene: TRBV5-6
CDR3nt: TGTGCCAGCAGCTTGGGACAGGCCTCCTACGAGCAGTACTTC
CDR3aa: CASSLGQASYEQYF

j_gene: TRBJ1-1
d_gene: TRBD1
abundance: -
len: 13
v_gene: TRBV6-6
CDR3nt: TGTGCCAGCAGTCCGACAGGGGGAACTGAAGCTTTCTTT
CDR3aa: CASSPTGGTEAFF

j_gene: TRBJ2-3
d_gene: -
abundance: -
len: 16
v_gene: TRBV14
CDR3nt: TGTGCCAGCAGCCATTTTGCGGGGCTTGACACAGATACGCAGTATTTT
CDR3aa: CASSHFAGLDTDTQYF

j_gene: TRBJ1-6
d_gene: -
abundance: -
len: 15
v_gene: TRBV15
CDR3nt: TGTGCCACCAGCCCGCCGCAACAGTTTAATTCACCCCTCCACTTT
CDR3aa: CATSPPQQFNSPLHF

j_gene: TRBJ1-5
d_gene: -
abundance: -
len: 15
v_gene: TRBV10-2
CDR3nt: TGCGCCAGCAGCCCACCCGGGGGAATGGGCCAGCCCCAGCATTTT
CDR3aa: CASSPPGGMGQPQHF

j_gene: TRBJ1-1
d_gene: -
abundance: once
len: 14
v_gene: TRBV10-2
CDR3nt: TGCGCCAGCAGTCTCGGAGGAACGGCCCCTGAAGCTTTCTTT
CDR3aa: CASSLGGTAPEAFF